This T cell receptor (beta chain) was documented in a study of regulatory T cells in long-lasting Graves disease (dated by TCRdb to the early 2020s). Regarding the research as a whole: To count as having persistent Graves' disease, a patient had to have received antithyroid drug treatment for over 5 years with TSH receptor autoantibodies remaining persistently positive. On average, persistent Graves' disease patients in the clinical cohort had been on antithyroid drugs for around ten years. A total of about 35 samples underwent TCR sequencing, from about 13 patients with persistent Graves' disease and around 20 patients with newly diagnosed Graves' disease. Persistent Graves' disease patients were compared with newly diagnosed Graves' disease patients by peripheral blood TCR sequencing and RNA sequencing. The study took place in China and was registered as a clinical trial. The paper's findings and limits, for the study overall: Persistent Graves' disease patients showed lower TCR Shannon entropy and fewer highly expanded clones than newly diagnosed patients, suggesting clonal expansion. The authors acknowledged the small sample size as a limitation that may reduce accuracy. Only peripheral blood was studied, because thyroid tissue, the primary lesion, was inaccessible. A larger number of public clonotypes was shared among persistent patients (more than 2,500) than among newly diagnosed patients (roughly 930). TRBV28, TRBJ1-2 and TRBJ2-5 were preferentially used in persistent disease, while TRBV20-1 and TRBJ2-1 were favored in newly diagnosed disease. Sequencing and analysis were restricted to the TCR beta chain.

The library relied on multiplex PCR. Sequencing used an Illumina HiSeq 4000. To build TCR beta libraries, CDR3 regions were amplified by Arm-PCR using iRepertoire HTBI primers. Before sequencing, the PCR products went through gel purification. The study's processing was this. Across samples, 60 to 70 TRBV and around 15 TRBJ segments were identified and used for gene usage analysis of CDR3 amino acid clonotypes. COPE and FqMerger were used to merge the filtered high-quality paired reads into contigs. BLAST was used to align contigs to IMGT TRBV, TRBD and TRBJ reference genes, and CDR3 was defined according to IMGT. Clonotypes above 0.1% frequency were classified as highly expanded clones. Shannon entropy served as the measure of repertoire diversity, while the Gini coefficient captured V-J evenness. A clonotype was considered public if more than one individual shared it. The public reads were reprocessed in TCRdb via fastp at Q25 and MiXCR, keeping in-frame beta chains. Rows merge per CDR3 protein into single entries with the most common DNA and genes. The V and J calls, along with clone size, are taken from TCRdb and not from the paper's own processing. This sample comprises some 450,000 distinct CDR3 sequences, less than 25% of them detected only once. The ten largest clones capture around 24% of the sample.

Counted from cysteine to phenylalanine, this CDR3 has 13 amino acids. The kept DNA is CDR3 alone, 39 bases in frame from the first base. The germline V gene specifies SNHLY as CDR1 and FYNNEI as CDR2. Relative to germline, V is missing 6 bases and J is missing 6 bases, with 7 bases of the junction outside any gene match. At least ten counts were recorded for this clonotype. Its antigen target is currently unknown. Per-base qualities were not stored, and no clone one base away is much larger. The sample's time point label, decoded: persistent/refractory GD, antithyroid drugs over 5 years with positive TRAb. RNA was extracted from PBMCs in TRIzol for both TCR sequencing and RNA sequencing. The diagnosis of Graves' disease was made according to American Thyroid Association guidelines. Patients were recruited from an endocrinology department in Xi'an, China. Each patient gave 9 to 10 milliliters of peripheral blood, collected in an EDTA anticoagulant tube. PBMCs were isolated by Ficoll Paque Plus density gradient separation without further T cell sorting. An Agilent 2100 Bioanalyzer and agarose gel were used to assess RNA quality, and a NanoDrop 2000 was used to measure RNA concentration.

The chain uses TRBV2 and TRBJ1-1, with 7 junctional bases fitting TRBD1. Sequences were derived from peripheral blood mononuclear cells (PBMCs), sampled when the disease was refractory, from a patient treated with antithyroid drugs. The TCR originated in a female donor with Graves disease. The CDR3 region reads CASRDTGVAEAFF. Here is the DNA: TGTGCCAGCAGGGATACAGGGGTTGCTGAAGCTTTCTTT.